The present TCR beta chain was sequenced within a study of T cell changes during pregnancy in multiple sclerosis. The repertoire was sequenced with immunoSEQ multiplex PCR; TCRdb's copy has only in-frame clones and lacks some. The table includes about 84,000 clones, about 94% detected once. The CDR3 has 13 amino acids. The V gene end was trimmed by 6 bases and the J gene end by 5 bases; junction bases not matched to a gene: 4. The germline V gene has CDR1 MGHDK and CDR2 SYGVNS. The material was peripheral blood, obtained in the third trimester of pregnancy. V is TRBV25-1 and J is TRBJ1-5, with TRBD1 identical over 7 bases. This sequence was found in a female donor with multiple sclerosis, enrolled in a pregnancy study. The CDR3: CASSGQDDQPQHF. The DNA for the CDR3 is TGTGCCAGCAGCGGACAGGACGATCAGCCCCAGCATTTT.